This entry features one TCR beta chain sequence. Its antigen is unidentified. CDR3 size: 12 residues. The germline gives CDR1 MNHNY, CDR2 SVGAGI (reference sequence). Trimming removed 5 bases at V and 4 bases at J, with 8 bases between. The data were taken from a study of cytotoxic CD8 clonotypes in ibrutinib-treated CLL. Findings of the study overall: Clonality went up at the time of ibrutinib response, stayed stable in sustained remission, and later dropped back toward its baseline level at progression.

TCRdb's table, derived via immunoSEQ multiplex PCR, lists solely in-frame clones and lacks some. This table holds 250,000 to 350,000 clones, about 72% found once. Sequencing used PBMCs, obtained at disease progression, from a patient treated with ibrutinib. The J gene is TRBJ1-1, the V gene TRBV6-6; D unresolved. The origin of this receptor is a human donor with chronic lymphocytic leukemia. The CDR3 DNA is TGTGCCAGCAGTGGAGGCTCCACTGAAGCTTTCTTT. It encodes CASSGGSTEAFF.